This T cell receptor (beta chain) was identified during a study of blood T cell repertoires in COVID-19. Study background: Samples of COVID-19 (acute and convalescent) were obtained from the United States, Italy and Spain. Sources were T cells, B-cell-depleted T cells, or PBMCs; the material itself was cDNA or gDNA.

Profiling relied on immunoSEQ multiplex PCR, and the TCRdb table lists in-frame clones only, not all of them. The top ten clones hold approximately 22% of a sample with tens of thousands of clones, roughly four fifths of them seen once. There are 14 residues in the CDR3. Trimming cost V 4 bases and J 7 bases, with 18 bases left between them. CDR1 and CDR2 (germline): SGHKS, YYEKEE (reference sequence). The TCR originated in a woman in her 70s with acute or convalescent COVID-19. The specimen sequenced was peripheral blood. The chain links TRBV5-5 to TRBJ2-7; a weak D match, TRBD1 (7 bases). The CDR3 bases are TGTGCCAGCAGCCCCGGGACAGCCGGAGGGGAGCAGTACTTC. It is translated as CASSPGTAGGEQYF.